The clone carrying this T cell receptor (beta chain) was found once. As yet, its antigen is unknown. Clones were read by immunoSEQ multiplex PCR, and TCRdb kept only the in-frame ones, dropping some. This repertoire shows about 680,000 clones, roughly 90% found once; its top ten account for approximately 1.5%. The treatment was: approximately 18 received Ad26.COV2.S at low or high dose, single or two shots; about 5 received placebo; per-sample allocation not given. Sampling happened 63 days after the first vaccine or placebo injection. An adult donor aged 18-55 years was enrolled in Boston. This sample is drawn from a study of Ad26.COV2.S vaccination and SARS-CoV-2 variants. Study-wide background: By the intramuscular route, Ad26.COV2.S was given once, or twice 56 days apart.

The CDR3 totals 16 residues. Looked up from germline, CDR1 is SGHRS and CDR2 is YFSETQ. V lost 2 bases to trimming and J lost 3 bases; unmatched junction nucleotides: 5. Whole-study findings and limits: Recipients of vaccine and of placebo showed similar breadth of their non-spike TCR repertoires.

The TCR comes from a person between 18 and 60 years old who received the Ad26.COV2.S COVID-19 vaccine or a placebo. The chain employs TRBV5-1 and TRBJ2-5; 12 bases match TRBD2. Source: peripheral blood, taken in a trial of Ad26.COV2.S vaccine versus placebo. The CDR3 coding sequence is TGCGCCAGCAGCTTTACGGGACTAGCGGGTAAAGAGACCCAGTACTTC. It codes for CASSFTGLAGKETQYF.